Listed below are T cell receptor beta chains from one sample, sequenced in a study of blood T cells in healthy people across ages. TCRdb processed the 5' RACE reads anew with MiXCR; each CDR3 protein has one entry. The sample carries approximately 810,000 distinct CDR3 sequences, under 35% recorded once. The sequenced material came from blood. Every receptor here comes from a woman of 80 years or more in good health. Each CDR3 is given with its conserved first and last residue. Each record gives: D gene, clone size, J gene, V gene, CDR3 protein, CDR3 DNA. The D gene is left open where the match is weak. Only some rows state a clone size, as once, few, many or a class for expanded clones.

d_gene: .; abundance: many; j_gene: TRBJ2-4; v_gene: TRBV7-9; CDR3aa: CASSLAGIAKNIQYF; CDR3nt: TGTGCCAGCAGCTTAGCGGGAATAGCCAAAAACATTCAGTACTTC
d_gene: .; abundance: many; j_gene: TRBJ2-3; v_gene: TRBV4-3; CDR3aa: CASSQDPGGSTDTQYF; CDR3nt: TGCGCCAGCAGCCAAGATCCAGGAGGCAGCACAGATACGCAGTATTTT
d_gene: TRBD2; abundance: few; j_gene: TRBJ2-3; v_gene: TRBV3-1; CDR3aa: CASSPGSGGGTDTQYF; CDR3nt: TGTGCCAGCAGCCCCGGGAGCGGGGGGGGCACAGATACGCAGTATTTT
d_gene: .; abundance: few; j_gene: TRBJ2-2; v_gene: TRBV24-1; CDR3aa: CATSDFGQSGTGELFF; CDR3nt: TGTGCCACCAGTGATTTCGGCCAGTCAGGGACCGGGGAGCTGTTTTTT
d_gene: TRBD1; abundance: .; j_gene: TRBJ1-2; v_gene: TRBV5-8; CDR3aa: CASSFPGQSIYGYTF; CDR3nt: TGTGCCAGCAGCTTTCCGGGACAGAGTATCTATGGCTACACCTTC
d_gene: TRBD1; abundance: .; j_gene: TRBJ1-1; v_gene: TRBV6-5; CDR3aa: CASSSTWDRNTEAFF; CDR3nt: TGTGCCAGCAGTTCCACTTGGGACAGGAACACTGAAGCTTTCTTT
d_gene: .; abundance: many; j_gene: TRBJ1-5; v_gene: TRBV6-1; CDR3aa: CASSEGPFYQPQHF; CDR3nt: TGTGCCAGCAGTGAAGGGCCCTTCTATCAGCCCCAGCATTTT
d_gene: .; abundance: many; j_gene: TRBJ1-6; v_gene: TRBV5-1; CDR3aa: CASSFNSRAQNSPLHF; CDR3nt: TGCGCCAGCAGCTTCAATTCCCGGGCCCAAAATTCACCCCTCCACTTT
d_gene: .; abundance: many; j_gene: TRBJ2-1; v_gene: TRBV3-1; CDR3aa: CASSQEGRGAKNNEQFF; CDR3nt: TGTGCCAGCAGCCAAGAGGGACGGGGGGCGAAGAACAATGAGCAGTTCTTC
d_gene: TRBD1; abundance: many; j_gene: TRBJ2-6; v_gene: TRBV27; CDR3aa: CASSLRDRGLIGSGANVLTF; CDR3nt: TGTGCCAGCAGTTTACGGGACAGGGGGCTAATCGGCTCTGGGGCCAACGTCCTGACTTTC
d_gene: .; abundance: .; j_gene: TRBJ2-3; v_gene: TRBV12-3/TRBV12-4; CDR3aa: CASTPYTDTQYF; CDR3nt: TGTGCCAGTACCCCATACACAGATACGCAGTATTTT
d_gene: TRBD2; abundance: many; j_gene: TRBJ2-1; v_gene: TRBV7-2; CDR3aa: CASSSSGGASARPNNEQFF; CDR3nt: TGTGCCAGCAGCAGCAGCGGGGGGGCATCGGCCCGGCCTAACAATGAGCAGTTCTTC
d_gene: .; abundance: .; j_gene: TRBJ1-2; v_gene: TRBV7-9; CDR3aa: CAGGLGWTQGYTF; CDR3nt: TGTGCCGGCGGCTTAGGGTGGACCCAGGGCTACACCTTC
d_gene: .; abundance: .; j_gene: TRBJ1-5; v_gene: TRBV7-2; CDR3aa: CASSLETGYSNQPQHF; CDR3nt: TGTGCCAGCAGCTTAGAAACAGGGTATAGCAATCAGCCCCAGCATTTT
d_gene: TRBD2; abundance: few; j_gene: TRBJ2-7; v_gene: TRBV2; CDR3aa: CASRASSGGLATYEQYF; CDR3nt: TGTGCCAGCAGGGCCTCTAGCGGGGGCCTAGCAACCTACGAGCAGTACTTC
d_gene: TRBD1; abundance: few; j_gene: TRBJ1-2; v_gene: TRBV19; CDR3aa: CASRRQGYYGYTF; CDR3nt: TGTGCCAGTAGAAGACAGGGGTACTATGGCTACACCTTC